This TCR beta chain was identified in a study of cytomegalovirus exposure and HLA in healthy donors. In the PCR, 60 Vbeta and 13 Jbeta primers were used. Method: immunoSEQ multiplex PCR; TCRdb's copy keeps in-frame clones and lacks some. This table holds under 150,000 clones. V dropped 2 bases and J dropped 5 bases, with 5 bases sitting between them. There are 12 residues in the CDR3. CDR1 is KGHSH and CDR2 is LQKENI in the germline V gene. The receptor's source is a woman between 55 and 75 years old in good health and CMV-seronegative. V gene TRBV18 combines with J gene TRBJ2-3; D is uncertain. The sequencing sample was made of PBMCs. The CDR3 here is CASSPIRDTQYF. The CDR3 region has the DNA TGTGCCAGCTCACCAATCAGAGATACGCAGTATTTT.